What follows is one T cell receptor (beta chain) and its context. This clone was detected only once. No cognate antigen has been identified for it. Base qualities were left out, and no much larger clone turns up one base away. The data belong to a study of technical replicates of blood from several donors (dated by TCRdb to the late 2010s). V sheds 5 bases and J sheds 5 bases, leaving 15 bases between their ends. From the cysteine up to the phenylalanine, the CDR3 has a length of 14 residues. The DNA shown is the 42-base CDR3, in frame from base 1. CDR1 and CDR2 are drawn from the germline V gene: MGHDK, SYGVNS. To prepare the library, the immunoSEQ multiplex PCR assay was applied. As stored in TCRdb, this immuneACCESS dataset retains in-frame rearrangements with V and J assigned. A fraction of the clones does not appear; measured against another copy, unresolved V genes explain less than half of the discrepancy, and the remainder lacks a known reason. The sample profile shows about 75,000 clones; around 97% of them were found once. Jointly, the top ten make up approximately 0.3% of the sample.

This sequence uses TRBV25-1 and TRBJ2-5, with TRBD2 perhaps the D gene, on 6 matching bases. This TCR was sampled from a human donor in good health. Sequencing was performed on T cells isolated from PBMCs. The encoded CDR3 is CASSIAEGGETQYF. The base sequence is TGTGCCAGCAGTATCGCGGAGGGCGGCGAGACCCAGTACTTC.